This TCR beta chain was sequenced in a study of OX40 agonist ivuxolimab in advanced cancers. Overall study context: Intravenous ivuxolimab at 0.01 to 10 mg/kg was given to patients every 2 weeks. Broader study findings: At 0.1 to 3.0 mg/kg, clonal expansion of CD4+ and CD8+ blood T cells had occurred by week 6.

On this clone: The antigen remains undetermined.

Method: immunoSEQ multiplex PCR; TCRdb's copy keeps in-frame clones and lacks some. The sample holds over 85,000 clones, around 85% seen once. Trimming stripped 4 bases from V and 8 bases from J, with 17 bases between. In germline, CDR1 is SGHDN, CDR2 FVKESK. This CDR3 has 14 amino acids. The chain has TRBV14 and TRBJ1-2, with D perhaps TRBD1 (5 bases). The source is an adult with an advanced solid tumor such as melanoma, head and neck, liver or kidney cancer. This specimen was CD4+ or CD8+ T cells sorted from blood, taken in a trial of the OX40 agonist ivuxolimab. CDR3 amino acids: CASSPRGRVGGYTF. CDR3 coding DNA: TGTGCCAGCAGCCCGAGGGGCAGGGTCGGAGGCTACACCTTC.